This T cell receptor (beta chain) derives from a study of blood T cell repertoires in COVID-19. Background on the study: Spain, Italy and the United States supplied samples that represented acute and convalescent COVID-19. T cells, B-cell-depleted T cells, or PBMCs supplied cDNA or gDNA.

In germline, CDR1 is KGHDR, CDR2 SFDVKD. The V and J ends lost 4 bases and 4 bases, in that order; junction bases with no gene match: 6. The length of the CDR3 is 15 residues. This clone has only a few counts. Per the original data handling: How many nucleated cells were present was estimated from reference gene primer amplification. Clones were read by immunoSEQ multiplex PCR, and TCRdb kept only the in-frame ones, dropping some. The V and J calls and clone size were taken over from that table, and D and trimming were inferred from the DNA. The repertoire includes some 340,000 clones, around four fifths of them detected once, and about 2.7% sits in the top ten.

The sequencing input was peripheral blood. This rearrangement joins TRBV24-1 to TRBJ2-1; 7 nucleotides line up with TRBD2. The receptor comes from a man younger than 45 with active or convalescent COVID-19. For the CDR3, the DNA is TGTGCCACCAGTGACGCCAGCGGGACGTACAATGAGCAGTTCTTC. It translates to CATSDASGTYNEQFF.